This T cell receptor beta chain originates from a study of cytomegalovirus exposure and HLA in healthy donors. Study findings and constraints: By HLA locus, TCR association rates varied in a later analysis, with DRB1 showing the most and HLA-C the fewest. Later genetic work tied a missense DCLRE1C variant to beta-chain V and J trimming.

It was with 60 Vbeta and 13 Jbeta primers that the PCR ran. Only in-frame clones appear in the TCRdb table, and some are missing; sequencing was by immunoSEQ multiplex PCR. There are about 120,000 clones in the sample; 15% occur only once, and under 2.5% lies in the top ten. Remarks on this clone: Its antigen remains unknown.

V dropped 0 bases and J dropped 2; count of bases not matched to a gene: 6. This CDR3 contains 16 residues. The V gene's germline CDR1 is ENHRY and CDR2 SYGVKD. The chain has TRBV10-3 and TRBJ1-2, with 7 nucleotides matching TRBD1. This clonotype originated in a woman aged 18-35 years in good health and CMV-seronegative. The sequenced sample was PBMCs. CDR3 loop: CAISESAQGVNYGYTF. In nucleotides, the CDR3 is TGTGCCATCAGTGAGTCGGCCCAGGGGGTAAACTATGGCTACACCTTC.